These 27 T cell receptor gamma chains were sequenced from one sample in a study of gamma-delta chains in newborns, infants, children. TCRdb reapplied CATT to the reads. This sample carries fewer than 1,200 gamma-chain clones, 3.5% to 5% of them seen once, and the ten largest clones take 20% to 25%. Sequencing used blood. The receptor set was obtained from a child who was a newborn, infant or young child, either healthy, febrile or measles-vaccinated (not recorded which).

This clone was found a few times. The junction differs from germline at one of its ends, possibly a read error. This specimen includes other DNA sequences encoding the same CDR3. CDR3 protein: CALWEVRELGKKIKVF. The CDR3 DNA follows: TGTGCCTTGTGGGAGGTGAGGGAGTTGGGCAAAAAGATCAAAGTATTT. The chain has TRGV9 and TRGJP. The CDR3 loop spans 16 amino acids. Germline V lookup: CDR1 GITISATS, CDR2 ISYDGTV (reference sequence).

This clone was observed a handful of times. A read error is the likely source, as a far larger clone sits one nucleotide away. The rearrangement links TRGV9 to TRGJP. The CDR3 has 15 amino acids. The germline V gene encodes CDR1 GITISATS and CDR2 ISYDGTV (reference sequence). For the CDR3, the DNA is TGTGCCTTGTGGGAGCAAGAGTTGGGCAGAAAAATCAAGGTATTT. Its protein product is CALWEQELGRKIKVF.

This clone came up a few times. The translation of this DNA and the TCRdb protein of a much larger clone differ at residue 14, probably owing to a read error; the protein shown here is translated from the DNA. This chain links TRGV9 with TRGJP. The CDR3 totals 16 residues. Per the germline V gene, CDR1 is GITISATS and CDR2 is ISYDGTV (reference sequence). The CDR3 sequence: CALWEVLELGKKIRVF. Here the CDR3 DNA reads TGTGCCTTGTGGGAGGTGCTCGAGTTGGGCAAAAAAATCAGGGTATTT.

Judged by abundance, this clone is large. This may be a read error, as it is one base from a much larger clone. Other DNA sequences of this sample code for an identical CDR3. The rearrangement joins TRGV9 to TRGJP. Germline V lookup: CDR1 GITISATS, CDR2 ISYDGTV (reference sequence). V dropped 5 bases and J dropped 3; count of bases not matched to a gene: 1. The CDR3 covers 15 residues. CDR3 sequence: CALWVQELGKKIKVF. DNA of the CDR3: TGTGCCTTGTGGGTGCAAGAGTTGGGCAAAAAAATCAAGGTATTT.

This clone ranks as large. As DNA, the CDR3 is TGTGCCACCTGGGCCCCTTGGTATAAGAAACTCTTT. The encoded protein is CATWAPWYKKLF. This chain connects TRGV3 to TRGJ1 or TRGJ2. CDR1 is VTNTFY, CDR2 YDVSTARD, per germline (reference sequence). V trimming: 5 bases; J trimming: 7 bases; junction bases outside the gene matches: 8. This CDR3 contains 12 residues.

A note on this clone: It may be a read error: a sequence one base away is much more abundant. The CDR3 spells CALWKPLQELGKKIKVF. CDR3 DNA sequence: TGTGCCTTGTGGAAGCCTCTACAAGAGTTGGGCAAAAAAATCAAGGTATTT. The V gene is TRGV9, the J gene TRGJP. The CDR3 consists of 17 residues. Germline trimming cut 6 bases from V and 4 bases from J; bases unmatched to any gene: 9. Looked up from germline, CDR1 is GITISATS and CDR2 is ISYDGTV (reference sequence).

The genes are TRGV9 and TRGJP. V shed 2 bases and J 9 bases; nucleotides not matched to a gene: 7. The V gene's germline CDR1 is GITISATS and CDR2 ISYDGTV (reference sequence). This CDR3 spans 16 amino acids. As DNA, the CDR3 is TGTGCCTTGTGGGAGGCACGAGTGTTGGGCAAAAAAATCAAGGTATTT. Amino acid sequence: CALWEARVLGKKIKVF.

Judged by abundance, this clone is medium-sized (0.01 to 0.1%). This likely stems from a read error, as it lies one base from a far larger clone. This CDR3 reads CALWEVQKLGKKIKVF. CDR3 in DNA: TGTGCCTTGTGGGAGGTGCAAAAGTTGGGCAAAAAAATCAAGGTATTT. The chain joins TRGV9 to TRGJP. The CDR3 runs 16 residues. CDR1 and CDR2 (germline): GITISATS, ISYDGTV (reference sequence).

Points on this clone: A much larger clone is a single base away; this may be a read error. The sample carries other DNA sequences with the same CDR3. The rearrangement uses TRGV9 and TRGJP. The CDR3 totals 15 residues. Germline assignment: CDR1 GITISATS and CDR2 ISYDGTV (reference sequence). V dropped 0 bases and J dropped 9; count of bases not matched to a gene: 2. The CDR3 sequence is CALWEVRLGKKIKVF. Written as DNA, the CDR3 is TGTGCCTTGTGGGAGGTGAGGTTGGGCAAAAAAATCAAGGTATTT.

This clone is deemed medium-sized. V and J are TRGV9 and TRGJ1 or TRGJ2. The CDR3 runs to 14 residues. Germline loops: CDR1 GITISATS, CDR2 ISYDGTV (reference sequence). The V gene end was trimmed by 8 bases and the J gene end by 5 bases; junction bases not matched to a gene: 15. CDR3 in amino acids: CALFMGICHYKKLF. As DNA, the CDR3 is TGTGCCTTGTTTATGGGGATTTGTCATTATAAGAAACTCTTT.

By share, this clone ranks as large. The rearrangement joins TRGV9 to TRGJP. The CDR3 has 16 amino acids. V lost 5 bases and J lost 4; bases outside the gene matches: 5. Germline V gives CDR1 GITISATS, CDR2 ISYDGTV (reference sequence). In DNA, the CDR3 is TGTGCCTTGTGGGTGTCCCAAGAGTTGGGCAAAAAAATCAAGGTATTT. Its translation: CALWVSQELGKKIKVF.

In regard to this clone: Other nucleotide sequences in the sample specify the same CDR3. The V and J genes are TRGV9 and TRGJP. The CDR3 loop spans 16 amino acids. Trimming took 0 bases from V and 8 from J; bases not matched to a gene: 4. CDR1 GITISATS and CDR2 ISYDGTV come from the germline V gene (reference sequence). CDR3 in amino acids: CALWEVRKLGKKIKVF. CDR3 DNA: TGTGCCTTGTGGGAGGTGCGCAAGTTGGGCAAAAAAATCAAGGTATTT.

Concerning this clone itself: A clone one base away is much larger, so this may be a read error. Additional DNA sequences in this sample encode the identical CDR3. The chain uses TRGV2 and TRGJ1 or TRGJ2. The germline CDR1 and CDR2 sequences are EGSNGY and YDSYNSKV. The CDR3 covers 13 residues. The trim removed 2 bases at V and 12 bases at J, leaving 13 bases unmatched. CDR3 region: CATWDAPRCGKLF. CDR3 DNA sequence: TGTGCCACCTGGGACGCCCCCCGATGTGGGAAACTCTTT.

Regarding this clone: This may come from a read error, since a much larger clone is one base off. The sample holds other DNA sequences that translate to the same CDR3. CDR3 nucleotide sequence: TGTGCCTTGTGGGAAGTTCAAGAGTTGGGCAAAAAAATCAAGGTATTT. It encodes CALWEVQELGKKIKVF. This chain joins TRGV9 and TRGJP. This CDR3 region has 16 residues. The V gene's germline CDR1 is GITISATS and CDR2 ISYDGTV (reference sequence). V dropped 4 bases and J dropped 4; count of bases not matched to a gene: 4.

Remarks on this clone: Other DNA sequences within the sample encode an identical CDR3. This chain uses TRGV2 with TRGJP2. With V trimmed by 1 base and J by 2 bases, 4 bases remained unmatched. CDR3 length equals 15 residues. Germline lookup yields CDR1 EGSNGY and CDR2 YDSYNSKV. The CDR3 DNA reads TGTGCCACCTGGGACGGTAAAAGTAGTGATTGGATCAAGACGTTT. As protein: CATWDGKSSDWIKTF.

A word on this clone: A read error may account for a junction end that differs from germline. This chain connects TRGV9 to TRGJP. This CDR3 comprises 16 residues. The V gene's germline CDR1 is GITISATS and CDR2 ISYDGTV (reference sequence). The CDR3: CALWEIQELGKKTKVF. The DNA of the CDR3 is TGTGCCTTGTGGGAGATTCAAGAGTTGGGCAAAAAAACCAAGGTATTT.

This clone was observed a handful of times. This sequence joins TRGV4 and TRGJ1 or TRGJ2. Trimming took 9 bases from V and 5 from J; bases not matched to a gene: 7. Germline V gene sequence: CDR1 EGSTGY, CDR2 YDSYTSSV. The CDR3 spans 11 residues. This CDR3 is CATIQNYKKLF. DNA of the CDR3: TGTGCCACCATCCAGAATTATAAGAAACTCTTT.

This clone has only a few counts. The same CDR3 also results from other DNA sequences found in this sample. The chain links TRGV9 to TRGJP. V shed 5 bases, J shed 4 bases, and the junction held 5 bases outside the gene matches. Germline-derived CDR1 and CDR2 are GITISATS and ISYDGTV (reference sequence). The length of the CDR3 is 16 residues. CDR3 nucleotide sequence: TGTGCCTTGTGGGTCCCACAAGAGTTGGGCAAAAAAATCAAGGTATTT. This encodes CALWVPQELGKKIKVF.

CDR3 loop: CALWDRAGELGKKIKVF. As DNA, the CDR3 is TGTGCCTTGTGGGATCGTGCTGGAGAGTTGGGCAAAAAAATCAAGGTATTT. The rearrangement links TRGV9 to TRGJP. V trimming: 4 bases; J trimming: 6 bases; junction bases outside the gene matches: 9. Germline CDR1 GITISATS, CDR2 ISYDGTV (reference sequence). The CDR3 runs to 17 residues.

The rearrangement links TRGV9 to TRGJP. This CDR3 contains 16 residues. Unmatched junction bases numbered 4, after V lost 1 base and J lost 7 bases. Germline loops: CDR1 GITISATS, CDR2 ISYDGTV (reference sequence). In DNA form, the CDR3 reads TGTGCCTTGTGGGAGGTATACGAGTTGGGCAAAAAAATCAAGGTATTT. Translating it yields CALWEVYELGKKIKVF.

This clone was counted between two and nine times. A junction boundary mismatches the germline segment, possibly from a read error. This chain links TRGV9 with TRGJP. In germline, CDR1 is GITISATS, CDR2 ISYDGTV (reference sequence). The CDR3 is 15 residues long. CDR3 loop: CASWEVELGKKIKVF. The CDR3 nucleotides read TGTGCCTCGTGGGAGGTCGAGTTGGGCAAAAAAATCAAGGTATTT.

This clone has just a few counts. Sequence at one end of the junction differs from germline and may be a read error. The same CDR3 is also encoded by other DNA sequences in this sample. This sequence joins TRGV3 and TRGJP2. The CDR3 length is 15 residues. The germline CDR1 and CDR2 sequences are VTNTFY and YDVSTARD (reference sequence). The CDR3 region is CATWDSSVSDWIKTF. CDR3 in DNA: TGTGCAACCTGGGACAGCAGCGTTAGTGATTGGATCAAGACGTTT.

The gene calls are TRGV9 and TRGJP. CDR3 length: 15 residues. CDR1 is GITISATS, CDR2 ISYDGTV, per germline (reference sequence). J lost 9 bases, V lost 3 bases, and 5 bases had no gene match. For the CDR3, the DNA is TGTGCCTTGTGGGAGCCGCGGTTGGGCAAAAAAATCAAGGTATTT. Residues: CALWEPRLGKKIKVF.

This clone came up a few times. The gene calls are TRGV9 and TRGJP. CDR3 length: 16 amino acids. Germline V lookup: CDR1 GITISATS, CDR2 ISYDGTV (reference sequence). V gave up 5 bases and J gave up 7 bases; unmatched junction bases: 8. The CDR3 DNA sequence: TGTGCCTTGTGGGGGGGATCGGAGTTGGGCAAAAAAATCAAGGTATTT. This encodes CALWGGSELGKKIKVF.

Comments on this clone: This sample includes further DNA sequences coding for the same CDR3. The CDR3 region has the DNA TGTGCCTTGTGGGACCGTGGGGAGTTGGGCAAAAAAATCAAGGTATTT. It translates to CALWDRGELGKKIKVF. The V and J genes are TRGV9 and TRGJP. The CDR3 length is 16 residues. The germline gives CDR1 GITISATS, CDR2 ISYDGTV (reference sequence). J lost 7 bases, V lost 4 bases, and 7 bases had no gene match.

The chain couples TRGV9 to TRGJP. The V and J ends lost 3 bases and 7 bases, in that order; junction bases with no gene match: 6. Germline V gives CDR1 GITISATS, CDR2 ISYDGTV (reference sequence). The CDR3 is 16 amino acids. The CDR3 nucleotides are TGTGCCTTGTGGGAGACATCTGAGTTGGGCAAAAAAATCAAGGTATTT. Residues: CALWETSELGKKIKVF.

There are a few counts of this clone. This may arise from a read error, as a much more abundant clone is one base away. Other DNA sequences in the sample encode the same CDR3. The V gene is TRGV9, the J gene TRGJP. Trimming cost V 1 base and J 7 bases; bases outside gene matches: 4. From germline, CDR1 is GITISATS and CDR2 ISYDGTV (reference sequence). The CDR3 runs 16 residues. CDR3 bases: TGTGCCTTGTGGGAGGTTCACGAGTTGGGCAAAAAAATCAAGGTATTT. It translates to CALWEVHELGKKIKVF.